One sample yielded the 26 T cell receptor beta chains listed below, sequenced in a study of long-term antiretroviral therapy in people with HIV. Sequencing used immunoSEQ v3.0 at survey level. Clones were sequenced by immunoSEQ multiplex PCR, and TCRdb holds only the in-frame ones, with some missing. The data hold tens of thousands of clones, with 85% to 90% observed a single time. The material sequenced was unsorted PBMCs, taken 1.8 years before starting antiretroviral therapy. These receptor sequences come from a woman aged 25 to 39 with HIV.

In nucleotides, the CDR3 is TGCGCCAGCAGATTTGTGGGGGCGGGGAAGGAGACCCAGTACTTC. Translation: CASRFVGAGKETQYF. The chain carries TRBV5-1 and TRBJ2-5, with D perhaps TRBD1 or TRBD2 (6 bases each). CDR1 is SGHRS, CDR2 YFSETQ, per germline. The CDR3 length is 15 residues. The V gene lost 5 bases and the J gene lost 5 bases, with 19 bases spanning the gap.

V is TRBV11-1 and J is TRBJ1-1; maybe TRBD1 (5 bases). CDR1 is SGHAT, CDR2 FQDESV, per germline (reference sequence). V shed 5 bases and J shed 11 bases, with 18 bases lying between them. The CDR3 is 13 residues long. CDR3 protein: CASSLGTHGGAFF. The CDR3 DNA reads as TGTGCCAGCAGCCTAGGGACCCACGGAGGGGCTTTCTTT.

The genes are TRBV27 and TRBJ2-2, with D perhaps TRBD2 (6 bases). The CDR3 runs to 15 residues. Per germline, CDR1 MNHEY and CDR2 SMNVEV (reference sequence). Trimming cost V 3 bases and J 4 bases, with 12 bases left between them. The CDR3 spells CASSLEGRGTGELFF. The CDR3 DNA reads TGTGCCAGCAGTTTGGAGGGTAGAGGCACCGGGGAGCTGTTTTTT.

J is TRBJ2-3 and V is TRBV5-1; no definite D call. The germline V gene has CDR1 SGHRS and CDR2 YFSETQ. The CDR3 consists of 14 residues. With 1 base removed from V and 0 bases from J, the gap between germline ends came to 6 bases. CDR3 loop: CASSLLGSTDTQYF. For the CDR3, the DNA is TGCGCCAGCAGCTTGTTAGGTAGCACAGATACGCAGTATTTT.

The chain links TRBV7-3 to TRBJ2-1, with TRBD1 identical over 9 bases. This CDR3 region has 15 residues. V gave up 0 bases and J gave up 8 bases; unmatched junction bases: 5. Germline V gives CDR1 SGHTA, CDR2 FQGTGA. Here the CDR3 DNA reads TGTGCCAGCAGCTTAACCGGGACAGGGAACCATGAGCAGTTCTTC. Amino acids: CASSLTGTGNHEQFF. Full variable domain (rest looked up from reference TRBV7-3 and TRBJ2-1): GAGVSQTPSNKVTEKGKYVELRCDPISGHTALYWYRQSLGQGPEFLIYFQGTGAADDSGLPNDRFFAVRPEGSVSTLKIQRTERGDSAVYLCASSLTGTGNHEQFFGPGTRLTVL.

The V call is TRBV6-1, the J call TRBJ2-7; 8 bases are a match to TRBD1. Germline CDR1 and CDR2: MNHNS and SASEGT. Unmatched junction bases numbered 6, after V lost 8 bases and J lost 3 bases. The CDR3 consists of 13 residues. The CDR3 is CASGGDRRYEQYV. The CDR3 DNA reads as TGTGCCAGCGGAGGGGACAGGCGCTACGAGCAGTACGTC.

DNA for the CDR3: TGTGCCTGGAGTCGGGGGACCGGGGAGCTGTTTTTT. Its protein product is CAWSRGTGELFF. The chain joins TRBV30 to TRBJ2-2; D possibly corresponds to TRBD2 (6 bases). Germline CDR1 GTSNPN, CDR2 SVGIG (reference sequence). CDR3 length equals 12 residues. V lost 2 bases and J lost 5, with 6 bases in between.

V usage is TRBV9 and J usage is TRBJ1-6; D is perhaps TRBD1 (6 bases). Germline loops: CDR1 SGDLS, CDR2 YYNGEE. Between the trimmed V and J ends, which lost 2 bases and 6 bases, there was a span of 9 bases. CDR3 length equals 14 residues. The CDR3 sequence is CASSVTGRNSPLHF. CDR3 DNA: TGTGCCAGCAGCGTTACAGGGCGTAATTCACCCCTCCACTTT.

The chain has TRBV14 and TRBJ1-3; D unclear. CDR3 length: 16 residues. The V gene lost 2 bases and the J gene lost 4 bases, with 15 bases spanning the gap. Germline V CDR1 and CDR2: SGHDN, FVKESK. CDR3 protein: CASSQPSAVRGNTIYF. The DNA of the CDR3 is TGTGCCAGCAGCCAACCGTCCGCGGTCAGGGGAAACACCATATATTTT.

The chain links TRBV6-1 to TRBJ2-7, with D possibly TRBD2 on 5 matching bases. V lost 0 bases and J 4 bases, leaving 10 bases between the germline ends. Per the germline V gene, CDR1 is MNHNS and CDR2 is SASEGT. The CDR3 loop spans 14 amino acids. CDR3 sequence: CASSEALATYEQYV. The CDR3 nucleotides are TGTGCCAGCAGTGAAGCCCTAGCTACTTACGAGCAGTACGTC.

The chain couples TRBV29-1 to TRBJ1-2; unclear D gene. CDR1 is SQVTM and CDR2 is ANQGSEA in the germline V gene. The CDR3 spans 10 residues. V lost 5 bases to trimming and J lost 3 bases, with 4 bases between them. CDR3 DNA sequence: TGCAGCGTTAACGACTATGGCTACACCTTC. Translated, it gives CSVNDYGYTF.

The V gene is TRBV4-1, the J gene TRBJ1-6; weak D call: TRBD1 (5 bases). The ends were cut back, 0 bases at V and 5 bases at J, with 11 bases in the middle. Germline CDR1 reads MGHRA; CDR2 reads YSYEKL. CDR3 length: 16 residues. Here the CDR3 reads CASSQDGGNHNSPLHF. The DNA of the CDR3 is TGCGCCAGCAGCCAAGATGGGGGGAACCATAATTCACCCCTCCACTTT.

V and J are TRBV6-1 and TRBJ1-1; weak D call: TRBD1 (6 bases). Germline lookup yields CDR1 MNHNS and CDR2 SASEGT. CDR3 length: 13 residues. Trimming took 5 bases from V and 5 from J, leaving 12 bases between them. CDR3 nucleotides: TGTGCCAGCAGTTTGGGGGGCGGGACTGAAGCTTTCTTT. This sequence encodes CASSLGGGTEAFF.

V usage is TRBV4-1 and J usage is TRBJ1-2; a possible D gene is TRBD1 (5 bases). Germline assignment: CDR1 MGHRA and CDR2 YSYEKL. The CDR3 is 14 residues long. The V end was cut by 1 base, the J end by 3 bases, with 9 bases between. CDR3 in DNA: TGCGCCAGCAGCCAAGGGCCGGGGGACTATGGCTACACCTTC. Translating it yields CASSQGPGDYGYTF.

This chain links TRBV5-8 with TRBJ2-3, with a tentative D call TRBD1 (5 bases). Trimming removed 0 bases from V and 3 bases from J, with 14 bases in between. The CDR3 loop spans 16 amino acids. Germline lookup yields CDR1 SGHTS and CDR2 YDEGEE. The CDR3, as DNA: TGTGCCAGCAGCTTGGGCTGGGGCATAGGAACAGATACGCAGTATTTT. It codes for CASSLGWGIGTDTQYF. Supplemented by reference TRBV5-8 and TRBJ2-3, the full variable domain reads EAGVTQSPTHLIKTRGQQATLRCSPISGHTSVYWYQQALGLGLQFLLWYDEGEERNRGNFPPRFSGRQFPNYSSELNVNALELEDSALYLCASSLGWGIGTDTQYFGPGTRLTVL.

The chain links TRBV5-6 to TRBJ1-2; 10 bases align to TRBD1. V lost 0 bases to trimming and J lost 4 bases; unmatched junction nucleotides: 3. This CDR3 has 15 residues. The germline gives CDR1 SGHDT, CDR2 YYEEEE. The DNA of the CDR3 is TGTGCCAGCAGCTTGGAGGGACAGGGGCTCTATGGCTACACCTTC. Protein product: CASSLEGQGLYGYTF.

This clone was picked up a small number of times. The chain combines TRBV9 with TRBJ1-5, with 7 positions matching TRBD1. Unmatched junction bases numbered 7, after V lost 3 bases and J lost 7 bases. Germline-derived CDR1 and CDR2 are SGDLS and YYNGEE. There are 14 residues in the CDR3. In nucleotides, the CDR3 is TGTGCCAGCAGCGAGGGACAGCATCCGCAGCCCCAGCATTTT. Amino acid sequence: CASSEGQHPQPQHF.

This chain links TRBV4-1 with TRBJ2-3, with D maybe TRBD2 (7 bases). Trimming cost V 1 base and J 1 base, with 9 bases left between them. The germline CDR1 and CDR2 sequences are MGHRA and YSYEKL. The length of the CDR3 is 15 residues. The CDR3 reads CASSQAGGRTDTQYF. In DNA form, the CDR3 reads TGCGCCAGCAGCCAAGCCGGGGGGCGCACAGATACGCAGTATTTT.

The chain couples TRBV5-1 to TRBJ2-1, with 8 bases that match TRBD1. This CDR3 has 17 amino acids. V lost 0 bases to trimming and J lost 0 bases; unmatched junction nucleotides: 5. Germline CDR1 reads SGHRS; CDR2 reads YFSETQ. This CDR3 reads CASSLGDRFGSYNEQFF. CDR3 nucleotide sequence: TGCGCCAGCAGCTTGGGGGACAGGTTTGGCTCCTACAATGAGCAGTTCTTC.

This CDR3 reads CASSSEPRGRSPLHF. DNA of the CDR3: TGTGCCAGCAGTTCCGAACCCAGGGGTCGTTCACCCCTCCACTTT. The rearrangement links TRBV6-5 to TRBJ1-6, with D maybe TRBD1 (6 bases). Trimming removed 4 bases at V and 9 bases at J, with 16 bases between. The V gene's germline CDR1 is MNHEY and CDR2 SVGAGI. This CDR3 region has 15 residues.

This rearrangement joins TRBV4-1 to TRBJ1-5; D is ambiguous. Trimming removed 1 base at V and 5 bases at J, with 12 bases between. Germline V gives CDR1 MGHRA, CDR2 YSYEKL. The CDR3 covers 15 residues. This CDR3 reads CASSQVGTPDQPQHF. The CDR3 DNA sequence: TGCGCCAGCAGCCAAGTAGGTACCCCCGATCAGCCCCAGCATTTT.

The rearrangement uses TRBV9 and TRBJ1-1; D gene ambiguous. The CDR3 spans 15 residues. In germline, CDR1 is SGDLS, CDR2 YYNGEE. Trimming shortened V by 0 bases and J by 1 base, and 10 bases separated the two germline ends. The DNA of the CDR3 is TGTGCCAGCAGCGTAGACGGTTCGGCGAACACTGAAGCTTTCTTT. It translates to CASSVDGSANTEAFF.

The V gene is TRBV2, the J gene TRBJ1-2, with D perhaps TRBD1 (6 bases). The length of the CDR3 is 15 residues. The V gene's germline CDR1 is SNHLY and CDR2 FYNNEI. V dropped 8 bases and J dropped 8 bases, with 24 bases sitting between them. CDR3 sequence: CASGRRGDMRGGYTF. The CDR3 bases are TGTGCCAGCGGCCGCAGGGGAGATATGAGAGGGGGCTACACCTTC.

The V gene is TRBV30, the J gene TRBJ1-2; TRBD1 might be the D (6 bases). This CDR3 is 11 amino acids long. Trimming shortened V by 8 bases and J by 6 bases, and 13 bases separated the two germline ends. Germline V gene lookup returns CDR1 GTSNPN and CDR2 SVGIG (reference sequence). The CDR3 region is CAGTQGNGYTF. For the CDR3, the DNA is TGTGCCGGAACACAGGGAAATGGCTACACCTTC.

This chain joins TRBV5-6 and TRBJ1-2, with 9 bases matching TRBD1. Germline V gene lookup returns CDR1 SGHDT and CDR2 YYEEEE. With 2 bases clipped from V and 8 bases from J, the junction kept 13 bases outside the gene matches. The CDR3 is made up of 16 amino acids. The CDR3 protein is CASSFGKTGGARGYTF. CDR3 in DNA: TGTGCCAGCAGCTTCGGGAAAACAGGGGGCGCAAGGGGCTACACCTTC.

The rearrangement joins TRBV30 to TRBJ1-6, with TRBD1 as a possible D gene (5 bases). Deletions cut 5 bases from V and 10 bases from J, with 15 bases between. Germline V gene data show CDR1 as GTSNPN and CDR2 as SVGIG (reference sequence). The CDR3 is made up of 13 amino acids. The chain's CDR3 is CAWSPGGLSPLHF. CDR3 coding DNA: TGTGCCTGGTCGCCGGGGGGACTCTCACCCCTCCACTTT.